This T cell receptor (beta chain) emerged from a study of OX40 agonist ivuxolimab in advanced cancers. Overall study context: With a range of about 23 to 90, age averaged approximately 54 years, and around 80% were male. Two patients with cutaneous melanoma and one with hepatocellular carcinoma, three in total, showed partial responses. Study-wide points: Individuals who were partial responders at 0.1-3.0 mg/kg had clonal expansion that ranked among the lowest. Mean expanded clone counts were higher in CD8+ than CD4+ T cells.

The data were produced by immunoSEQ multiplex PCR, yet TCRdb's version contains in-frame clones alone and is incomplete. Of more than 40,000 clones listed, 80% to 85% are singletons. Concerning this clone itself: No antigen is known for it.

Trimming shortened V by 7 bases and J by 0 bases, and 9 bases separated the two germline ends. Germline-derived CDR1 and CDR2 are SQVTM and ANQGSEA. The CDR3 extends over 13 amino acids. The sequence was collected from an adult with an advanced solid tumor such as melanoma, head and neck, liver or kidney cancer. Sequenced material: CD4+ or CD8+ T cells sorted from blood, taken in a trial of the OX40 agonist ivuxolimab. The V and J genes are TRBV29-1 and TRBJ2-2; possible D gene TRBD1, 5 bases. The CDR3 DNA sequence: TGCAGCGCAGCAGGGACGAACACCGGGGAGCTGTTTTTT. It specifies CSAAGTNTGELFF.